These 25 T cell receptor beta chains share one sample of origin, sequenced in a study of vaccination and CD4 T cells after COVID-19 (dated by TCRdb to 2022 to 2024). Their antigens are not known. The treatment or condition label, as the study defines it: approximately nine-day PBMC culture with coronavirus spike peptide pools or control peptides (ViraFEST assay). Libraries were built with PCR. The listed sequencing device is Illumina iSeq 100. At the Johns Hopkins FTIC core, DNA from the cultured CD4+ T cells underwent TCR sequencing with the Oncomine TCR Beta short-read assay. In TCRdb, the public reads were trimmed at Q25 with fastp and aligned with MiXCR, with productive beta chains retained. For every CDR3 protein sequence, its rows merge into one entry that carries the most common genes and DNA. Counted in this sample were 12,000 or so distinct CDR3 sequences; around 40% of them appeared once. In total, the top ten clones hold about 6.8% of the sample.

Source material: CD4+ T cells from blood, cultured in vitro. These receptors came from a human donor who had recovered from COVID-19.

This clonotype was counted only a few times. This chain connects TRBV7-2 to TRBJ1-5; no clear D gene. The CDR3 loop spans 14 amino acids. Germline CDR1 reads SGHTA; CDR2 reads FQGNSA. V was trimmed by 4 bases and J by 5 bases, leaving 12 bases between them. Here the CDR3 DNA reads TGTGCCAGCAGCTCAACGCCGGGTTATCAGCCCCAGCATTTT. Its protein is CASSSTPGYQPQHF.

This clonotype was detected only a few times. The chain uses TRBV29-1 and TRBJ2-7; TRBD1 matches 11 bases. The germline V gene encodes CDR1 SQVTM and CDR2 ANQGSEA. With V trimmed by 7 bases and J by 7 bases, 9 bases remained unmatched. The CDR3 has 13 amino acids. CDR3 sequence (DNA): TGCAGCGCGGGAACCGGGACAGGGGGAGAGCAGTACTTC. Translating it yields CSAGTGTGGEQYF.

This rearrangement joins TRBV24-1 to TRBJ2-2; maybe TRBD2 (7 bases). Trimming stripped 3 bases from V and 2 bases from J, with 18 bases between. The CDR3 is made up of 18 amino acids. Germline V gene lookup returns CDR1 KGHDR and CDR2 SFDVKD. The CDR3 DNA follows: TGTGCCACCAGTGATCCCGGAGGGGGGGGTTTTAACACCGGGGAGCTGTTTTTT. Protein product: CATSDPGGGGFNTGELFF.

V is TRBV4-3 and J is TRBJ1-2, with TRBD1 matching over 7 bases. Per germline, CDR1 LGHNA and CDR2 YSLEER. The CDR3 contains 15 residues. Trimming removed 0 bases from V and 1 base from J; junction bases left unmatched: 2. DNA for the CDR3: TGCGCCAGCAGCCAAGAGGACAGGTTTAACTATGGCTACACCTTC. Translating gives CASSQEDRFNYGYTF.

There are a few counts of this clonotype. CDR3 protein: CASSSLVGDSPLHF. The CDR3 nucleotides read TGCGCCAGCAGCTCCCTGGTCGGGGATTCACCCCTCCACTTT. The chain joins TRBV5-1 to TRBJ1-6; D remains ambiguous. This CDR3 region has 14 residues. Looked up from germline, CDR1 is SGHRS and CDR2 is YFSETQ. The germline V and J ends were trimmed by 3 bases and 8 bases, with 12 bases remaining between them.

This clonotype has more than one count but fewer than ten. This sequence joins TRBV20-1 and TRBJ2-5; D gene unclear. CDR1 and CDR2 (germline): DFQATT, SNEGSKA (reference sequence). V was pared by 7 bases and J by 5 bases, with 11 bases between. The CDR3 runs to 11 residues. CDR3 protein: CSVQFGETQYF. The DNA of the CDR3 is TGCAGTGTGCAGTTCGGGGAGACCCAGTACTTC.

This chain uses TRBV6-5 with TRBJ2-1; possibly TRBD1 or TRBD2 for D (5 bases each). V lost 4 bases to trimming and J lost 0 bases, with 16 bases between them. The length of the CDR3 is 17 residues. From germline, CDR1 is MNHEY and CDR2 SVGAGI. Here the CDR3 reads CASSWVGAGSSYNEQFF. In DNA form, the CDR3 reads TGTGCCAGCAGTTGGGTCGGGGCAGGTAGCTCCTACAATGAGCAGTTCTTC.

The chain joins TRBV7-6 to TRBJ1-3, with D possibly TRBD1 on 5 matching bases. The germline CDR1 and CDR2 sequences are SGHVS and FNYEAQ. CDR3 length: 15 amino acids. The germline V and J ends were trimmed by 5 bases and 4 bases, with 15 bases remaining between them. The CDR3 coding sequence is TGTGCCAGCAGCCCAGTAGGCAGGGAGGGAAACACCATATATTTT. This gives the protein CASSPVGREGNTIYF.

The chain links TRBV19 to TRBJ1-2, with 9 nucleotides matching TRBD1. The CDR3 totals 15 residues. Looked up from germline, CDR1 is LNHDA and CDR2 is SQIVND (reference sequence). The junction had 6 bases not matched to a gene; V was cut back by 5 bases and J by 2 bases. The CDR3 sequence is CASSARTGENYGYTF. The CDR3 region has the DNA TGTGCCAGTAGTGCTCGGACAGGGGAAAACTATGGCTACACCTTC.

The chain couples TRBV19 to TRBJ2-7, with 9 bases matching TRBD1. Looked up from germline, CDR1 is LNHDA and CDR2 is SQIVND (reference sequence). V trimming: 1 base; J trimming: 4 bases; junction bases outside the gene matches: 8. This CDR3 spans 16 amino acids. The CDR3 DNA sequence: TGTGCCAGTAGTATAGGAACAGGGGGCGTTGCGTACGAGCAGTACTTC. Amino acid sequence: CASSIGTGGVAYEQYF.

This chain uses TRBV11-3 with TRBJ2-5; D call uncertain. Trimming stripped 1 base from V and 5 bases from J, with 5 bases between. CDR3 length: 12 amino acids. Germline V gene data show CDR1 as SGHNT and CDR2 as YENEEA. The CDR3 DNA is TGTGCCAGCAGCTTAGGTCCGGAGACCCAGTACTTC. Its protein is CASSLGPETQYF.

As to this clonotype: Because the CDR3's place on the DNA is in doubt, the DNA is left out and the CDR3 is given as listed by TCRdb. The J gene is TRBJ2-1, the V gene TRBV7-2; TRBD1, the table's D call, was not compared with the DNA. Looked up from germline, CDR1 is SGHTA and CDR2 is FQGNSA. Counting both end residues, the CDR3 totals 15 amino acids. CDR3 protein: CASSLIVGHGNEQFF.

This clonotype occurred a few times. Here the CDR3 reads CASSAQGDYGYTF. DNA of the CDR3: TGTGCCAGCAGTGCACAGGGGGACTATGGCTACACCTTC. This chain connects TRBV2 to TRBJ1-2; TRBD1 aligns across 8 bases. The CDR3 totals 13 residues. Trimming at V came to 4 bases and at J to 3 bases, leaving 1 base not matched to a gene. The germline V gene has CDR1 SNHLY and CDR2 FYNNEI.

The CDR3: CASSLSPIYEQYF. CDR3 nucleotides: TGTGCCAGCAGCCTCTCTCCGATCTACGAGCAGTACTTC. The chain carries TRBV3-1 and TRBJ2-7; D remains unclear. V dropped 4 bases and J dropped 3 bases, with 10 bases sitting between them. This CDR3 spans 13 amino acids. Looked up from germline, CDR1 is LGHDT and CDR2 is YNNKEL (reference sequence).

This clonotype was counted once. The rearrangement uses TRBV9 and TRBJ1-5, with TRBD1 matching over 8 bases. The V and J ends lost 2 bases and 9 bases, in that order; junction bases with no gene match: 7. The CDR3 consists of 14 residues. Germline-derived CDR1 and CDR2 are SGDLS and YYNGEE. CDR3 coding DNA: TGTGCCAGCAGCGTCGGGACAGGACTGGGGCCCCAGCATTTT. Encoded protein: CASSVGTGLGPQHF.

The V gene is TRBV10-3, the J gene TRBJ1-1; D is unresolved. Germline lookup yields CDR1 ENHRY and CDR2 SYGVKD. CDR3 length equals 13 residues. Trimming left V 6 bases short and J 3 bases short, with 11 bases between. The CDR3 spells CAIRNLGDTEAFF. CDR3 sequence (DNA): TGTGCCATCAGAAATTTAGGAGACACTGAAGCTTTCTTT.

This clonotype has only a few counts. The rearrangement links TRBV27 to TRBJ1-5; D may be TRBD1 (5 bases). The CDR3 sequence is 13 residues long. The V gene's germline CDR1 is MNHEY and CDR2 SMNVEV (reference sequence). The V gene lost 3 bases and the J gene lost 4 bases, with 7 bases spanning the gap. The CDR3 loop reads CASSFRQNQPQHF. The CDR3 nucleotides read TGTGCCAGCAGTTTCCGACAGAATCAGCCCCAGCATTTT.

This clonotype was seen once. In nucleotides, the CDR3 is TGTGCCAGCAGGGAGGGACAGGGGGGAATGGAGCAGTTCTTC. Residues: CASREGQGGMEQFF. This chain joins TRBV2 and TRBJ2-1, with 11 bases that match TRBD1. The trim removed 6 bases at V and 10 bases at J, leaving 8 bases unmatched. Germline values: CDR1 SNHLY, CDR2 FYNNEI. The CDR3 is 14 amino acids.

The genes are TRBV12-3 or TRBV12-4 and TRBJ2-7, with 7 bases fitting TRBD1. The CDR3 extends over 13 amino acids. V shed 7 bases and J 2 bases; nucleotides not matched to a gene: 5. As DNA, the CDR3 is TGTGCCAGCACCGTACAGGGGACCTACGAGCAGTACTTC. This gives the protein CASTVQGTYEQYF.

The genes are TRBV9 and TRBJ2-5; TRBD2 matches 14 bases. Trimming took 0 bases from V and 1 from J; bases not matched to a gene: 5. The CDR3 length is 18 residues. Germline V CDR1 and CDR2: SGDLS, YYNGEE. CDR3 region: CASSVGTSGGTSQETQYF. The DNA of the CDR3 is TGTGCCAGCAGCGTAGGGACTAGCGGGGGGACCTCCCAAGAGACCCAGTACTTC.

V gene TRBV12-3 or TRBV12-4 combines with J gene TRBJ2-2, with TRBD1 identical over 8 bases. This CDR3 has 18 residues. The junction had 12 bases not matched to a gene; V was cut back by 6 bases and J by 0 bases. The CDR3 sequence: CASSREIYRGTNTGELFF. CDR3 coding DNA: TGTGCCAGCAGCCGCGAGATTTACAGGGGGACGAACACCGGGGAGCTGTTTTTT.

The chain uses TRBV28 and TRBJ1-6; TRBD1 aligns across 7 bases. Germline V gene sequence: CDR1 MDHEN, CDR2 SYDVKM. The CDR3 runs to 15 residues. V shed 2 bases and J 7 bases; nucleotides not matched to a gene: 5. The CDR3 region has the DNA TGTGCCAGCAGTTTACATCAGGGGGACAATTCACCCCTCCACTTT. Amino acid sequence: CASSLHQGDNSPLHF.

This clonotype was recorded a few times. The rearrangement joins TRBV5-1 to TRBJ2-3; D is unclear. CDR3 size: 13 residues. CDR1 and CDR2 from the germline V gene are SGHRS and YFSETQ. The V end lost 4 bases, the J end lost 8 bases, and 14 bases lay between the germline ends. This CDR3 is CASSEPTGGTQYF. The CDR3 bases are TGCGCCAGCAGCGAACCTACCGGTGGTACGCAGTATTTT.

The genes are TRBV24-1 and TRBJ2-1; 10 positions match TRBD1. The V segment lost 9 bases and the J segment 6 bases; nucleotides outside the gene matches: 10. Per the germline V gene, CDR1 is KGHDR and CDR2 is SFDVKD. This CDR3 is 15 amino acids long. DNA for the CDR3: TGTGCCACCGGAGCCGGGACAGGGGTCACCAATGAGCAGTTCTTC. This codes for CATGAGTGVTNEQFF.

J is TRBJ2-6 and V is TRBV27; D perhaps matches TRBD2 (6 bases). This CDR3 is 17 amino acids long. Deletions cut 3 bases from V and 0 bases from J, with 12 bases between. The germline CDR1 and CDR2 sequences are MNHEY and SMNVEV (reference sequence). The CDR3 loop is CASSLAGLISGANVLTF. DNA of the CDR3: TGTGCCAGCAGTTTGGCGGGGTTGATCTCTGGGGCCAACGTCCTGACTTTC. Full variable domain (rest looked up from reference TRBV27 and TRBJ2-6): EAQVTQNPRYLITVTGKKLTVTCSQNMNHEYMSWYRQDPGLGLRQIYYSMNVEVTDKGDVPEGYKVSRKEKRNFPLILESPSPNQTSLYFCASSLAGLISGANVLTFGAGSRLTVL.